The clone carrying this T cell receptor (beta chain) was counted a few times. Its matching antigen is unknown. The use of a sample-barcoded 5' primer and a J-beta primer mix characterized a second PCR of about 6 to 12 cycles. One entry per CDR3 protein results from TCRdb running MiXCR on the 5' RACE reads. The sample yields 600,000 to 800,000 distinct CDR3 sequences, around 21% seen once. This sample stems from a study of blood T cells in healthy people across ages. Study observations and caveats: In older individuals, TCR beta diversity per million T cells was lower, falling roughly linearly with age. Diversity figures derived from one million T cells were judged to underestimate the true value.

The CDR3 extends over 15 amino acids. The germline V gene encodes CDR1 KGHDR and CDR2 SFDVKD. The J segment lost 5 bases and the V segment lost 3 bases, leaving 4 bases of the junction unmatched. This chain uses TRBV24-1 with TRBJ2-1; 9 bases align to TRBD1. The TCR was taken from a man between 65 and 85 years old in good health. The sequenced material came from blood. CDR3 loop: CATSDGGQGDNEQFF. CDR3 sequence (DNA): TGTGCCACCAGTGATGGGGGACAGGGAGACAATGAGCAGTTCTTC.